What follows is one T cell receptor beta chain and its context. There is no known antigen for this receptor. Base qualities are not at hand, and no much larger clone is one base apart. TCR beta CDR3 regions were amplified from genomic DNA with the immunoSEQ assay, a bias-controlled multiplex PCR using V- and J-specific primers. In a second PCR step, a proprietary barcode and Illumina adapter sequences were attached to the CDR3 amplicons. An Illumina MiSeq instrument was used for sequencing of the CDR3 libraries. On the authors' methods: immunoSEQ Analyzer 3.0 was used for export and quality control, with R Bioconductor and Immunarch used for downstream analyses. Only productive rearrangements in the normalized downsampled data set were used to calculate repertoire metrics. In the normalized cohort, a clonotype counted as pathologically expanded if the clonotype was larger than 5 templates. The Inverse Simpson Index served as the measure of repertoire diversity. To capture all clonotypes, CMV-specificity analyses were performed on the non-normalized data set. Sourced from immuneACCESS, this table was stored by TCRdb with only in-frame sequences that have V and J called. A share of the clones is absent; for the studies checked, an unresolved V gene accounts for under half, and the remainder has no known explanation. That table is the source of V, J and clone size, and D and trimming were worked out from the DNA. The sample table contains tens of thousands of clones; only one count was recorded for about nine tenths of them. Jointly, the top ten make up about 5.6% of the sample.

The time point label corresponds to: recipient sample about 28 days before transplant, after cytoreduction. Blood samples were obtained from recipients approximately 28 days before transplant and at days 30, 100 and 180 after transplant. Nuclei Lysis Solution was used to extract genomic DNA from fresh or cryopreserved unfractionated peripheral blood mononuclear cells. The CDR3, cysteine through phenylalanine, is 15 amino acids long. The CDR3 DNA has 45 bases and is translated from base 1. The germline V gene yields SGHDT for CDR1 and YYEEEE for CDR2. V is pared back by 1 base and J by 3 bases, with 13 bases lying between the germline termini. The data are from a study of T cell clonotyping in hematopoietic cell transplantation (dated by TCRdb to the early 2020s). Turning to the overall study: Pretransplant samples from recipients were collected after cytoreduction. The study collected around 130 blood samples from 35 consecutive transplant recipients and their related donors. Patients were recruited between September 2015 and January 2017 and followed until late 2020 or death. Here is what the overall study found, with its caveats: Sample size was limited, and cells were not sorted, so CD4 and CD8 repertoire contributions could not be separated. Broader posttransplant TCR repertoire diversity was predicted by donor and pretransplant recipient Inverse Simpson Index values. After transplant, TCR diversity in recipients dropped, and pathologically expanded clonotypes increased progressively from day 30 to day 180. Just a small fraction of recipient repertoires overlapped with donor repertoires, and more than 97% appeared de novo at the given depth.

In this chain, TRBV5-6 is recombined with TRBJ1-1; the best D guess is TRBD1, with 5 bases matching. This clonotype was obtained from a man aged 60 to 69 with biphenotypic leukemia. Some clones in this sample may be carry-over from other donors' samples. The sequencing used peripheral blood mononuclear cells, collected before stem cell transplant. The nucleotides read TGTGCCAGCAGCTTGTACAGGACGAGCGACACTGAAGCTTTCTTT. It encodes CASSLYRTSDTEAFF.